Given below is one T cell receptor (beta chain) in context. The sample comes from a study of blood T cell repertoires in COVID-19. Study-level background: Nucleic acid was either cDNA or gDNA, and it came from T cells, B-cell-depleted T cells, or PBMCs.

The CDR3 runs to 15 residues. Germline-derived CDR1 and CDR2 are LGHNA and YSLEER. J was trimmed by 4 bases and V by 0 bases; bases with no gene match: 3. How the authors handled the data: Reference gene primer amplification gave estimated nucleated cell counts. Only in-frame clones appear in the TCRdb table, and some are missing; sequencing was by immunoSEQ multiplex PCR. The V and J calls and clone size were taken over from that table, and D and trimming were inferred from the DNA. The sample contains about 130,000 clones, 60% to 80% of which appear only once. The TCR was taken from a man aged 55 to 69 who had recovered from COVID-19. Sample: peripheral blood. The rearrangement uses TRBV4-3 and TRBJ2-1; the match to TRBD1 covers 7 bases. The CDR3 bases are TGCGCCAGCAGCCAAGACGGGACAGATTACAATGAGCAGTTCTTC. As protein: CASSQDGTDYNEQFF.